This T cell receptor beta chain was identified during a study of cytomegalovirus exposure and HLA in healthy donors. Study-wide points: It was 150 to 200 TCR beta chains that were listed as cytomegalovirus-associated. DRB1 had the most TCR associations and HLA-C the fewest, a later analysis found, with rates varying by HLA locus. An analysis was carried out at a later point. It showed that HLA-associated TCR beta chains were more clonally expanded than equally common non-associated chains.

PCR involved 60 Vbeta and 13 Jbeta primers. TCRdb keeps only in-frame clones here, not all; method: immunoSEQ multiplex PCR. The table shows roughly 100,000 clones, with over 60% occurring only once. Details on this clone: Its specificity is not known.

The CDR3 totals 15 residues. The J segment lost 7 bases and the V segment lost 5 bases, leaving 8 bases of the junction unmatched. Germline CDR1 and CDR2: LNHDA and SQIVND (reference sequence). Everyone who donated was a healthy bone marrow donor. This TCR was recovered from a woman aged 18-35 years in good health and CMV-seropositive. The sequenced sample consisted of PBMCs. The J gene is TRBJ2-1, the V gene TRBV19, with TRBD2 matching 10 bases. As DNA, the CDR3 is TGTGCCAGTAGTCGCCCTAGCGGGAGTTTGAATGAGCAGTTCTTC. Translated, it gives CASSRPSGSLNEQFF.